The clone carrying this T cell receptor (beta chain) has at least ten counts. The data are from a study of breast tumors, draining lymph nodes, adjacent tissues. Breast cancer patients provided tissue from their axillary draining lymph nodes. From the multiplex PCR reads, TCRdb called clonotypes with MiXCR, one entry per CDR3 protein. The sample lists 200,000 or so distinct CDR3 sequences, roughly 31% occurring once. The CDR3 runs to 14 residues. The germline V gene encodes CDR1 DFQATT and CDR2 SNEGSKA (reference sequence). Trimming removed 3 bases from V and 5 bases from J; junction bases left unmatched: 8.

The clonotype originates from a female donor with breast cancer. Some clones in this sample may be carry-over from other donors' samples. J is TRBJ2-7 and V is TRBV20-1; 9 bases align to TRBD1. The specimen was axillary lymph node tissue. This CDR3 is CSAREGTGYHEQYF. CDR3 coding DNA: TGCAGTGCTAGGGAGGGGACAGGGTACCACGAGCAGTACTTC.